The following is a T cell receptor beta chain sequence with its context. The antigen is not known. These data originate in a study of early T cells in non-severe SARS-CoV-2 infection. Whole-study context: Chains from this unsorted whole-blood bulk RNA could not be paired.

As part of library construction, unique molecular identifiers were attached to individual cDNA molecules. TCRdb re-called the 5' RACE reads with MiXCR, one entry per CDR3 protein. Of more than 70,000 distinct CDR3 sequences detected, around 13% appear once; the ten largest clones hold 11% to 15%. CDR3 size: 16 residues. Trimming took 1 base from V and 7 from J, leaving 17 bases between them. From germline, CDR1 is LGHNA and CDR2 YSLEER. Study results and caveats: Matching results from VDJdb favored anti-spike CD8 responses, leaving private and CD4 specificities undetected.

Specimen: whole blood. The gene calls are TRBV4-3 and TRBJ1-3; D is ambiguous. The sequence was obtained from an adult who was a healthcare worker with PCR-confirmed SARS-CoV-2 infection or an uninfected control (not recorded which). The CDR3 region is CASSQARSLISNTIYF. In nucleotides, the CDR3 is TGCGCCAGCAGCCAAGCCCGGTCTCTGATCTCCAACACCATATATTTT.